This T cell receptor (beta chain) was sequenced during a study of CXCR3-negative and CXCR3-positive naive CD8 T cells. Germline-derived CDR1 and CDR2 are PRHDT and FYEKMQ (reference sequence). The CDR3 covers 12 residues. Via 5' RACE with UMI labels, TRB cDNA libraries were prepared. TCRdb re-called the 5' RACE reads and shows each CDR3 protein once, DNA omitted. The sample totals about 5,500 distinct CDR3 sequences. CD45RO-CCR7+CD27+CD95- characterized naive CD8+ T cells. Measured by frequency, this clonotype is medium-sized. Antigen specificity is unknown. Whole-study results and caveats: Sequencing showed both naive subsets with comparably high diversity, and memory CD8+ cells much lower. Comparison of naive cells showed more hydrophobic TRB CDR3s in CXCR3-positive than in CXCR3-negative naive cells. Whereas memory cells differed, naive CXCR3-negative and CXCR3-positive cells shared similar TRBV-TRBJ usage.

The V call is TRBV13, the J call TRBJ1-1; TCRdb outputs TRBD1, but without DNA this stays unchecked. The TCR originated in a human donor in good health. Some clones in this sample may be carry-over from other donors' samples. The sequencing sample was made of naive CXCR3- CD8+ T cells from blood. The sample's subset: CD45RO-CCR7+CD27+CD95- naive CD8+ T cells lacking CXCR3 (TNR3-). The chain's CDR3 is CASSRGGTEAFF.